These 18 T cell receptor beta chains came from one sample sequenced in a study of cytomegalovirus exposure and HLA in healthy donors. The PCR used 60 Vbeta and 13 Jbeta primers. The repertoire was sequenced with immunoSEQ multiplex PCR; TCRdb's copy has only in-frame clones and lacks some. Of under 150,000 clones listed, under 80% are singletons. The sample taken for sequencing was PBMCs. Source of these receptors: a woman between 50 and 59 years old in good health and CMV-seropositive.

Remarks on this clone: One end of the junction varies from germline; a read error may be responsible. V and J are TRBV7-7 and TRBJ1-4; no definite D call. The CDR3 spans 14 residues. Germline V gene lookup returns CDR1 SSHAT and CDR2 FNYEAQ (reference sequence). CDR3 amino acids: CASSESIGEGKLFF. Written as DNA, the CDR3 is TGTGCTAGCAGCGAAAGCATCGGGGAGGGAAAACTGTTTTTT.

This clone has more than one count but fewer than ten. The rearrangement uses TRBV11-2 and TRBJ2-1, with 8 nucleotides matching TRBD2. Germline V gene data show CDR1 as SGHAT and CDR2 as FQNNGV. The CDR3 sequence is 16 residues long. V lost 6 bases and J lost 6; bases outside the gene matches: 13. CDR3 nucleotides: TGTGCCAGCAGATCCCCGGGTGCCAGCGGGGGCAATGAGCAGTTCTTC. It encodes CASRSPGASGGNEQFF. Based on the CDR3 plus reference TRBV11-2 and TRBJ2-1, the full variable domain is EAGVAQSPRYKIIEKRQSVAFWCNPISGHATLYWYQQILGQGPKLLIQFQNNGVVDDSQLPKDRFSAERLKGVDSTLKIQPAKLEDSAVYLCASRSPGASGGNEQFFGPGTRLTVL.

The rearrangement links TRBV6-5 to TRBJ1-2, with TRBD1 identical over 8 bases. V was pared by 2 bases and J by 8 bases, with 7 bases of the junction left unmatched. Germline V lookup: CDR1 MNHEY, CDR2 SVGAGI. The CDR3 runs 14 residues. CDR3 residues: CASSYLQTGAGYTF. The CDR3 DNA sequence: TGTGCCAGCAGTTACCTCCAGACAGGGGCCGGCTACACCTTC.

In this sample, this clone turned up a few times. V usage is TRBV2 and J usage is TRBJ2-1, with 10 positions matching TRBD2. Germline V gene lookup returns CDR1 SNHLY and CDR2 FYNNEI. The V segment lost 6 bases and the J segment 2 bases; nucleotides outside the gene matches: 4. The CDR3 has 15 residues. The DNA of the CDR3 is TGTGCCAGCAGGCGGCTAGCGGGGGCCTACAATGAGCAGTTCTTC. This codes for CASRRLAGAYNEQFF.

CDR3 region: CASSQEGRQPQHF. The CDR3 coding sequence is TGCGCCAGCAGCCAAGAGGGGCGGCAGCCCCAGCATTTT. J is TRBJ1-5 and V is TRBV4-3; a possible D gene is TRBD1 (5 bases). V was pared by 0 bases and J by 7 bases, with 7 bases between. CDR1 LGHNA and CDR2 YSLEER come from the germline V gene. The CDR3 loop spans 13 amino acids.

V is TRBV5-6 and J is TRBJ1-4; 7 bases agree with TRBD1. With V trimmed by 2 bases and J by 7 bases, 5 bases remained unmatched. Germline CDR1 is SGHDT and CDR2 is YYEEEE. The length of the CDR3 is 14 residues. The CDR3 sequence: CASSFRQGGEKLFF. CDR3 in DNA: TGTGCCAGCAGCTTTAGACAGGGAGGTGAAAAACTGTTTTTT. Full variable domain (rest looked up from reference TRBV5-6 and TRBJ1-4): DAGVTQSPTHLIKTRGQQVTLRCSPKSGHDTVSWYQQALGQGPQFIFQYYEEEERQRGNFPDRFSGHQFPNYSSELNVNALLLGDSALYLCASSFRQGGEKLFFGSGTQLSVL.

This chain connects TRBV28 to TRBJ1-5, with D possibly being TRBD1 (6 bases). This CDR3 is built from 14 residues. V shed 6 bases and J shed 5 bases, with 14 bases lying between them. CDR1 is MDHEN and CDR2 is SYDVKM in the germline V gene. The CDR3 region is CASSLVQGDQPQHF. Here the CDR3 DNA reads TGTGCCAGCAGCTTAGTACAGGGAGATCAGCCCCAGCATTTT.

V is TRBV7-2 and J is TRBJ1-2; the D gene is possibly TRBD1 (5 bases). Germline CDR1 SGHTA, CDR2 FQGNSA. The CDR3 has 16 amino acids. The V end was cut by 3 bases, the J end by 0 bases, with 14 bases between. CDR3 sequence: CASSLARQPTNYGYTF. CDR3 in DNA: TGTGCCAGCAGCTTGGCACGACAGCCTACTAACTATGGCTACACCTTC.

This sequence joins TRBV29-1 and TRBJ2-1, with 8 bases fitting TRBD2. Germline CDR1 reads SQVTM; CDR2 reads ANQGSEA. CDR3 length equals 14 residues. V lost 5 bases and J lost 0; bases outside the gene matches: 3. The CDR3 region is CSVIAGSSYNEQFF. As DNA, the CDR3 is TGCAGCGTTATAGCGGGGAGCTCCTACAATGAGCAGTTCTTC.

This chain joins TRBV5-1 and TRBJ2-7, with D hard to call. The V and J ends lost 0 bases and 4 bases respectively, with 5 bases between them. Germline CDR1 SGHRS, CDR2 YFSETQ. CDR3 length: 12 amino acids. CDR3 sequence (DNA): TGCGCCAGCAGCTTGGACCTATACGAGCAGTACTTC. Protein product: CASSLDLYEQYF.

The V and J genes are TRBV10-3 and TRBJ2-3; 9 bases are a match to TRBD1. CDR3 length: 14 residues. Germline CDR1 is ENHRY and CDR2 is SYGVKD. The trim removed 10 bases at V and 1 base at J, leaving 6 bases unmatched. This CDR3 reads CATWTGAGTDTQYF. The CDR3, as DNA: TGTGCCACCTGGACAGGGGCCGGCACAGATACGCAGTATTTT.

This chain links TRBV28 with TRBJ1-2, with 8 positions matching TRBD1. This CDR3 contains 16 residues. Per the germline V gene, CDR1 is MDHEN and CDR2 is SYDVKM. Losses at the gene ends were 1 base for V and 3 bases for J; bases not matched to a gene: 7. The chain's CDR3 is CASSLYETGEYYGYTF. The CDR3 DNA reads as TGTGCCAGCAGTTTATACGAGACAGGGGAATACTATGGCTACACCTTC.

This clone was seen only a few times. This chain links TRBV7-2 with TRBJ2-7, with 7 bases matching TRBD1. The CDR3 consists of 15 residues. The junction had 6 bases not matched to a gene; V was cut back by 1 base and J by 3 bases. Germline values: CDR1 SGHTA, CDR2 FQGNSA. CDR3 sequence reads: CASSLGGRQGYEQYF. CDR3 DNA: TGTGCCAGCAGCTTAGGGGGTCGACAGGGCTACGAGCAGTACTTC.

This chain uses TRBV2 with TRBJ1-2; TRBD1 aligns across 7 bases. Germline V gene sequence: CDR1 SNHLY, CDR2 FYNNEI. Unmatched junction bases numbered 1, after V lost 4 bases and J lost 2 bases. This CDR3 comprises 13 residues. As DNA, the CDR3 is TGTGCCAGCAGTGTACAGGGGAACTATGGCTACACCTTC. Its translation: CASSVQGNYGYTF. Variable domain in full (rest from reference TRBV2 and TRBJ1-2): EPEVTQTPSHQVTQMGQEVILRCVPISNHLYFYWYRQILGQKVEFLVSFYNNEISEKSEIFDDQFSVERPDGSNFTLKIRSTKLEDSAMYFCASSVQGNYGYTFGSGTRLTVV.

V is TRBV30 and J is TRBJ1-5, with a possible D match to TRBD1 (6 bases). The V gene's germline CDR1 is GTSNPN and CDR2 SVGIG (reference sequence). The CDR3 contains 14 residues. Trimming removed 5 bases from V and 4 bases from J, with 15 bases in between. CDR3 bases: TGTGCCTGGGAAACCGGGACACATAATCAGCCCCAGCATTTT. It yields the protein CAWETGTHNQPQHF.

V is TRBV2 and J is TRBJ2-3; 13 bases match TRBD2. V lost 6 bases to trimming and J lost 4 bases; unmatched junction nucleotides: 4. Germline CDR1 SNHLY, CDR2 FYNNEI. The CDR3 loop spans 15 amino acids. CDR3 loop: CASRRTSGGSDTQYF. CDR3 nucleotide sequence: TGTGCCAGCAGAAGGACTAGCGGGGGTTCAGATACGCAGTATTTT.

This clone was recorded once. The chain combines TRBV28 with TRBJ1-2, with D maybe TRBD1 (6 bases). The ends were cut back, 6 bases at V and 8 bases at J, with 13 bases in the middle. Germline V lookup: CDR1 MDHEN, CDR2 SYDVKM. The CDR3 runs 12 residues. The CDR3 region has the DNA TGTGCCAGCAGAACTACAGGGAAGGGCTACACCTTC. Amino acid sequence: CASRTTGKGYTF.

J is TRBJ2-1 and V is TRBV27, with D tentatively TRBD1 (5 bases). Per the germline V gene, CDR1 is MNHEY and CDR2 is SMNVEV (reference sequence). Trimming pared 5 bases from V and 9 bases from J, leaving 8 bases between. This CDR3 has 11 amino acids. The CDR3: CASSRTGEQFF. CDR3 DNA: TGTGCCAGCAGTCGCACAGGTGAGCAGTTCTTC.